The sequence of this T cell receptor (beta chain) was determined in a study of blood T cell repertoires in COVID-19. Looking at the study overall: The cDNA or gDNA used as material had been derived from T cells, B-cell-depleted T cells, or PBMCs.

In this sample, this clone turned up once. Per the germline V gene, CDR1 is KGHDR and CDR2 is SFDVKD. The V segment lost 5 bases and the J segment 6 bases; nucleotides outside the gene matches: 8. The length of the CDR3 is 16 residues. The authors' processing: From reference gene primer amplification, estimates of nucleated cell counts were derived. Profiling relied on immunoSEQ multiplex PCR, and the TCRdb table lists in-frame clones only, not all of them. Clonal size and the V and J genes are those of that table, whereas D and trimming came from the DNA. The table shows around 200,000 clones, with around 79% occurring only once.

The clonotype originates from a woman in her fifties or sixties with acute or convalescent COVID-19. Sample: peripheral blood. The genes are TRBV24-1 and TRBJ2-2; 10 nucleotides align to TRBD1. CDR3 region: CATSVHGTGAPGELFF. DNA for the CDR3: TGTGCCACCAGTGTACACGGGACAGGGGCCCCCGGGGAGCTGTTTTTT.